This entry features one TCR beta chain sequence. Its antigen is unknown. The sequencing template was cDNA reverse transcribed from extracted RNA. Clones were read by immunoSEQ multiplex PCR, and TCRdb kept only the in-frame ones, dropping some. The data contain 150,000 to 200,000 clones, roughly 66% of them singletons. The treatment: oral pan-JAK inhibitor, 5-10 mg twice daily. The length of the CDR3 is 11 residues. Trimming took 4 bases from V and 5 from J, leaving 6 bases between them. Germline assignment: CDR1 SQVTM and CDR2 ANQGSEA. The data are from a study of CD8+ T cells in alopecia areata. Overall study findings and caveats: It was less clear whether patients shared TCRs than it was in mice, possibly because of HLA. Sequencing of scalp samples also includes resident alphabeta T cells from normal skin. Lesional scalp, especially alopecia totalis/universalis, showed higher clonality than normal scalp. Having just one nonresponder leaves the connection between baseline CD8+ expansion and response unresolved.

The starting material was CD4+ T cells sorted from blood, obtained at week 24, from a patient treated with tofacitinib. This sequence joins TRBV29-1 and TRBJ1-5; no clear D. The TCR comes from a human donor with alopecia areata. The CDR3 spells CSVGDDQPQHF. In nucleotides, the CDR3 is TGCAGCGTTGGGGATGATCAGCCCCAGCATTTT.